This T cell receptor (beta chain) was identified during a study of T-cell memory formation after mild COVID-19. Study overall: Most TCR clusters belonged to a single donor.

This clonotype has just a few counts. TCRdb reprocessed the 5' RACE reads via MiXCR and lists one record per CDR3 protein. The repertoire holds 300,000 to 400,000 distinct CDR3 sequences, with about an eighth as singletons. Germline values: CDR1 MNHNS, CDR2 SASEGT. V gave up 8 bases and J gave up 0 bases, with 11 bases separating them. This CDR3 contains 14 residues. The chain links TRBV6-1 to TRBJ1-3; D ambiguous. The sequenced material came from PBMCs or a T cell subset sorted from them (not recorded which). The TCR comes from a man between 18 and 35 years old who had mild COVID-19 (a few samples of this study predate the infection). Cell type and time point are not known. CDR3 bases: TGTGCCAGCGCGAGACTCATCTCTGGAAACACCATATATTTT. It yields the protein CASARLISGNTIYF.